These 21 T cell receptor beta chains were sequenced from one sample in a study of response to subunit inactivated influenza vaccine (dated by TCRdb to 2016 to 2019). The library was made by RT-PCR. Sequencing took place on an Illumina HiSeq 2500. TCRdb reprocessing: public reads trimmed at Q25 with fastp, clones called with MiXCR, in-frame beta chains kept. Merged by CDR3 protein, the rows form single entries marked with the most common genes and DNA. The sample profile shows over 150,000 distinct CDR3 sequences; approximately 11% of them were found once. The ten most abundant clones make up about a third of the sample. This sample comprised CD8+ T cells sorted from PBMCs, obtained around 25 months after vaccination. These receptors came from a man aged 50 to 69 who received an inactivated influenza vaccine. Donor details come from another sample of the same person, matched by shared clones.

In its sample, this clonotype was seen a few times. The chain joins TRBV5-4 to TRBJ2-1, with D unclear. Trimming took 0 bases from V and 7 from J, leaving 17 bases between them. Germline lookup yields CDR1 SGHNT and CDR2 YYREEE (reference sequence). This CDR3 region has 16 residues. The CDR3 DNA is TGTGCCAGCAGCTTGGCCGTCTCCAATAAGAAAAATGAGCAGTTCTTC. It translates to CASSLAVSNKKNEQFF.

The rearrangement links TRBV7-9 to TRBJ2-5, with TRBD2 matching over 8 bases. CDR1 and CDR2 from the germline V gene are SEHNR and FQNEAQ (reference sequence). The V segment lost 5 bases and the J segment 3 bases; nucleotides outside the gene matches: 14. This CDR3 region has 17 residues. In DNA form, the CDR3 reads TGTGCCAGCAGCAACCACCCATTTAGCGGGACAAAAGAGACCCAGTACTTC. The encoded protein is CASSNHPFSGTKETQYF.

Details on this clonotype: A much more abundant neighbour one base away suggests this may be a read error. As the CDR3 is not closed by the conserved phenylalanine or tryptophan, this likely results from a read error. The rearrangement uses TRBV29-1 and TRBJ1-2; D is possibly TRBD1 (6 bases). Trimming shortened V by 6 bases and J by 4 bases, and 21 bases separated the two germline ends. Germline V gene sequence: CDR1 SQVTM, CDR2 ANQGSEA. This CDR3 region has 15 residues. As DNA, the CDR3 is TGCAGCGTGGAGGGGATTGAGGACAGAACCTATGGCTACACCATC. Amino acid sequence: CSVEGIEDRTYGYTI.

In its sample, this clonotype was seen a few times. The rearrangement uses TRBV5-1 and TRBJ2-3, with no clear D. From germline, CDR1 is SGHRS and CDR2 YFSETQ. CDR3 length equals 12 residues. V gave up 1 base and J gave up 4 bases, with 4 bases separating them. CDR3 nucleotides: TGCGCCAGCAGCTTGTACCCAGATACGCAGTATTTT. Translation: CASSLYPDTQYF.

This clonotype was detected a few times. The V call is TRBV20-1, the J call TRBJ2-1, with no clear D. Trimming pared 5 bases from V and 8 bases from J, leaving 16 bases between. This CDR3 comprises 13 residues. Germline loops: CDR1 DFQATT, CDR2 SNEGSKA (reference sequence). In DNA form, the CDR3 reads TGCAGTGCTCGGGCTAGGGCTTCCTATGAGCAGTTCTTC. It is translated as CSARARASYEQFF.

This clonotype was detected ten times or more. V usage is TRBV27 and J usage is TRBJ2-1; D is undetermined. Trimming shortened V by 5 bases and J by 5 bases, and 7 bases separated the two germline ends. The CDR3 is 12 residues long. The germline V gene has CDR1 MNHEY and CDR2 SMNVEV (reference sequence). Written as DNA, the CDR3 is TGTGCCAGCAGTCCCCAGAACAATGAGCAGTTCTTC. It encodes CASSPQNNEQFF.

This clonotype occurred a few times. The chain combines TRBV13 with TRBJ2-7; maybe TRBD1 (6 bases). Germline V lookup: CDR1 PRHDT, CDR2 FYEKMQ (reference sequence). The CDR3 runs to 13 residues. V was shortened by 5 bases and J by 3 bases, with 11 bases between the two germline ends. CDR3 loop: CASSRGGHYEQYF. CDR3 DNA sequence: TGTGCCAGCAGCCGAGGGGGACACTACGAGCAGTACTTC.

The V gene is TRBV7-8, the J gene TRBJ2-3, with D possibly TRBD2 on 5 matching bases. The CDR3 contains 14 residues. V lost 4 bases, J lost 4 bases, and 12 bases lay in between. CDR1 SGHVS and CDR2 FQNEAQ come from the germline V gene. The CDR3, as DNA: TGTGCCAGCAGCTCCTCTTTCGGGGCAGATACGCAGTATTTT. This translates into CASSSSFGADTQYF.

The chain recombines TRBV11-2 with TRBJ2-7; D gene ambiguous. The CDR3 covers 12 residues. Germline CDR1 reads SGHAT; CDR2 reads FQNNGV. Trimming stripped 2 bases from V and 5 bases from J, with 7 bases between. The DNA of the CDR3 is TGTGCCAGCAGCTTAACGGGCAACGAGCAGTACTTC. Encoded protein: CASSLTGNEQYF.

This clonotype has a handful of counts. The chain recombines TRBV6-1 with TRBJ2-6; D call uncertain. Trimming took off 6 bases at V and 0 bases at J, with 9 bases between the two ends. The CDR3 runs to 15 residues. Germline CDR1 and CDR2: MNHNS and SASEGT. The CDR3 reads CASSWGSSGANVLTF. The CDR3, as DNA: TGTGCCAGCAGCTGGGGATCCTCTGGGGCCAACGTCCTGACTTTC.

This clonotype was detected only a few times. CDR3 residues: CSAEKQGFLSSYNEQFF. CDR3 bases: TGCAGTGCTGAGAAACAGGGGTTCCTGAGCTCCTACAATGAGCAGTTCTTC. V gene TRBV20-1 combines with J gene TRBJ2-1, with 7 nucleotides matching TRBD1. Germline V gives CDR1 DFQATT, CDR2 SNEGSKA (reference sequence). The CDR3 runs to 17 residues. Trimming cost V 5 bases and J 0 bases; bases outside gene matches: 13.

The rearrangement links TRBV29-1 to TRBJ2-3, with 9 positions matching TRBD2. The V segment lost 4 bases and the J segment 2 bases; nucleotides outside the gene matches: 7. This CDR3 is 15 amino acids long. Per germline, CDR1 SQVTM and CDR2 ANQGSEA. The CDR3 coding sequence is TGCAGCGTTGTCCGGACTAGCGCCTTCACAGATACGCAGTATTTT. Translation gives CSVVRTSAFTDTQYF.

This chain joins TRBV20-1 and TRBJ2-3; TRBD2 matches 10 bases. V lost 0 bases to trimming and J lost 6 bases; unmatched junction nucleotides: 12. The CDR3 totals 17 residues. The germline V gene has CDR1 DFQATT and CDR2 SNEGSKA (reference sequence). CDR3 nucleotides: TGCAGTGCTAGAGAGGAGGCTAGCGGGAGTGATCGGGATACGCAGTATTTT. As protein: CSAREEASGSDRDTQYF.

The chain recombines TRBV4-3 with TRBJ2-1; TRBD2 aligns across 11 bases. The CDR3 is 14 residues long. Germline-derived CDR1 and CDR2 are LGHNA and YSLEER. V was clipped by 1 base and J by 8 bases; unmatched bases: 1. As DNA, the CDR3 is TGCGCCAGCAGCCAAGGGACTAGCGGGTATGAGCAGTTCTTC. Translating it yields CASSQGTSGYEQFF.

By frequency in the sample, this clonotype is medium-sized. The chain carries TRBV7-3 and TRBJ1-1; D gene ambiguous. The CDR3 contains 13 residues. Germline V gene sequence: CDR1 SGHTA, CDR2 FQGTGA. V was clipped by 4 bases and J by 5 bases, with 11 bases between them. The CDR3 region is CASSSFPGTEAFF. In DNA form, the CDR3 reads TGTGCCAGCAGCTCATTCCCGGGAACTGAAGCTTTCTTT.

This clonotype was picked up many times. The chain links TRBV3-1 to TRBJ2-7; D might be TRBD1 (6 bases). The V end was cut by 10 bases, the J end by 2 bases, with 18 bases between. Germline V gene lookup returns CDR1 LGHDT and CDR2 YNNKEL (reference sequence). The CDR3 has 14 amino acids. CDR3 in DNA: TGTGCCACCAGGAGACAGGTTTACCCCTACGAGCAGTACTTC. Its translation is CATRRQVYPYEQYF.

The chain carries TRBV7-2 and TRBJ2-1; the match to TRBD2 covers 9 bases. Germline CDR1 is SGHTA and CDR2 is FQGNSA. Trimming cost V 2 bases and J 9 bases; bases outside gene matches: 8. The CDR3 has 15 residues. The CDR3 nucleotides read TGTGCCAGCAGCTTACTAGCGGGGAATTGGGGTGAGCAGTTCTTC. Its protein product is CASSLLAGNWGEQFF.

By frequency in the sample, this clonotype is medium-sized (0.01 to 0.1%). CDR3 coding DNA: TGTGCCAGCAGTTTAGGTCCAGGGGGCCACGAGCAGTACTTC. It encodes CASSLGPGGHEQYF. The J gene is TRBJ2-7, the V gene TRBV12-3 or TRBV12-4; 8 nucleotides align to TRBD1. V lost 1 base and J lost 5; bases outside the gene matches: 4. CDR3 length equals 14 residues.

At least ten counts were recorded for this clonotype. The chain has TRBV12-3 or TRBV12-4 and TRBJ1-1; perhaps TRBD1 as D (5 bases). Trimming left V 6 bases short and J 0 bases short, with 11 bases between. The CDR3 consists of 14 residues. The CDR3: CASSSGAVNTEAFF. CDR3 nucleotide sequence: TGTGCCAGCAGCTCCGGGGCGGTGAACACTGAAGCTTTCTTT.

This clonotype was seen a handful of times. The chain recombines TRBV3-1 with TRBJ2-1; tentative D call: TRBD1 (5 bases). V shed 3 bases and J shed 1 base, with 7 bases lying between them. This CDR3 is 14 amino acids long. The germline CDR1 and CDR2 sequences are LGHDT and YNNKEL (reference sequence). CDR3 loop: CASSQRQSYNEQFF. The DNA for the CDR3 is TGTGCCAGCAGCCAGAGACAGTCCTACAATGAGCAGTTCTTC.

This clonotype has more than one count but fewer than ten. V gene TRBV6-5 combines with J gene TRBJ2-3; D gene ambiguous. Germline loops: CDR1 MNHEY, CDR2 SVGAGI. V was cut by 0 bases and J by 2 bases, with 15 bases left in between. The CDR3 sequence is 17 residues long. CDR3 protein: CASSYSSISELTDTQYF. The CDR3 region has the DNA TGTGCCAGCAGTTACTCGAGTATATCTGAGCTCACAGATACGCAGTATTTT.